These 22 T cell receptor beta chains originate from one sample sequenced in a study of beta chain features in type 1 diabetes. Reverse transcription of all isolated RNA meant that expressed TCRB transcripts were sequenced. Sequenced by immunoSEQ multiplex PCR; TCRdb stores in-frame clones only, minus some. The data hold roughly 300,000 clones, with roughly 15% observed a single time. Specimen: central memory CD4+ T cells from blood. The receptor set was obtained from a man between 25 and 39 years old in good health.

This chain joins TRBV20-1 and TRBJ2-1; D is ambiguous. Germline V gives CDR1 DFQATT, CDR2 SNEGSKA (reference sequence). V lost 3 bases and J 6 bases, leaving 6 bases between the germline ends. This CDR3 has 11 amino acids. The CDR3 DNA reads TGCAGTGCTAGTTATCGCAATGAGCAGTTCTTC. Its translation is CSASYRNEQFF.

This clone has a handful of counts. V is TRBV5-1 and J is TRBJ1-2; no clear D. The V gene lost 4 bases and the J gene lost 3 bases, with 7 bases spanning the gap. Looked up from germline, CDR1 is SGHRS and CDR2 is YFSETQ. The CDR3 totals 12 residues. CDR3 bases: TGCGCCAGCAGCCCGGGAGACTATGGCTACACCTTC. As protein: CASSPGDYGYTF.

Notes on this clone: The sample contains more than one DNA sequence encoding this CDR3. This chain uses TRBV19 with TRBJ2-5, with 8 bases identical to TRBD1. Looked up from germline, CDR1 is LNHDA and CDR2 is SQIVND (reference sequence). With V trimmed by 3 bases and J by 5 bases, 5 bases remained unmatched. The CDR3 length is 14 residues. CDR3 amino acids: CASSIGQGAETQYF. CDR3 coding DNA: TGTGCCAGTAGTATCGGTCAGGGGGCTGAGACCCAGTACTTC.

The rearrangement uses TRBV7-2 and TRBJ2-1; 9 bases fit TRBD2. Germline CDR1 and CDR2: SGHTA and FQGNSA. After removal of 2 bases from V and 7 bases from J, the junction contained 9 bases not matched to a gene. The length of the CDR3 is 16 residues. The CDR3 sequence is CASSLRRAGGLNEQFF. The DNA of the CDR3 is TGTGCCAGCAGCTTAAGGCGAGCGGGAGGATTGAATGAGCAGTTCTTC.

This clone was observed many times. The genes are TRBV6-6 and TRBJ1-1, with a tentative D call TRBD1 (6 bases). Germline assignment: CDR1 MNHNY and CDR2 SVGAGI (reference sequence). V lost 6 bases, J lost 2 bases, and 13 bases lay in between. The CDR3 covers 14 residues. CDR3 sequence (DNA): TGTGCCAGCAGATTGGACAGAACAAACACTGAAGCTTTCTTT. It translates to CASRLDRTNTEAFF.

This clone was counted only a few times. This chain links TRBV6-5 with TRBJ2-3; perhaps TRBD2 as D (5 bases). Germline CDR1 and CDR2: MNHEY and SVGAGI. This CDR3 spans 14 amino acids. Deletions cut 4 bases from V and 5 bases from J, with 13 bases between. CDR3 loop: CASSLRWERDTQYF. The CDR3 region has the DNA TGTGCCAGCAGTTTGCGGTGGGAGCGAGATACGCAGTATTTT.

The J gene is TRBJ2-5, the V gene TRBV4-3; D is ambiguous. Germline-derived CDR1 and CDR2 are LGHNA and YSLEER. The V gene lost 4 bases and the J gene lost 0 bases, with 15 bases spanning the gap. The CDR3 length is 16 residues. The CDR3 nucleotides read TGCGCCAGCAGCCCAAATAAAGCGTTGTACCAAGAGACCCAGTACTTC. Its translation is CASSPNKALYQETQYF.

This clone appeared a few times. The chain carries TRBV7-8 and TRBJ1-5, with 10 bases that match TRBD1. Unmatched junction bases numbered 5, after V lost 5 bases and J lost 4 bases. Per germline, CDR1 SGHVS and CDR2 FQNEAQ. The CDR3 sequence is 15 residues long. CDR3 residues: CASSLRDRGNQPQHF. In DNA, the CDR3 is TGTGCCAGCAGCCTCCGGGACAGGGGAAATCAGCCCCAGCATTTT.

This clone was recorded only once. The chain recombines TRBV11-2 with TRBJ1-6; 7 bases agree with TRBD1. The CDR3 runs 16 residues. Germline V gene data show CDR1 as SGHAT and CDR2 as FQNNGV. Trimming cost V 0 bases and J 9 bases; bases outside gene matches: 8. CDR3 bases: TGTGCCAGCAGCTTAGATCGGACAGGTTTTTTTTCACCCCTCCACTTT. It translates to CASSLDRTGFFSPLHF. Complete variable domain (other parts from reference TRBV11-2 and TRBJ1-6): EAGVAQSPRYKIIEKRQSVAFWCNPISGHATLYWYQQILGQGPKLLIQFQNNGVVDDSQLPKDRFSAERLKGVDSTLKIQPAKLEDSAVYLCASSLDRTGFFSPLHFGNGTRLTVT.

This chain joins TRBV7-9 and TRBJ2-1; no reliable D call. This CDR3 has 13 residues. V dropped 2 bases and J dropped 2 bases, with 4 bases sitting between them. Germline CDR1 reads SEHNR; CDR2 reads FQNEAQ (reference sequence). The CDR3 is CASSLQAYNEQFF. DNA for the CDR3: TGTGCCAGCAGCTTACAGGCCTACAATGAGCAGTTCTTC.

This clone has just a few counts. Written as DNA, the CDR3 is TGTGCCGCCGCGGTCGATAGGTCCTATAATTCACCCCTCCACTTT. It encodes CAAAVDRSYNSPLHF. The rearrangement joins TRBV27 to TRBJ1-6; D unresolved. Germline lookup yields CDR1 MNHEY and CDR2 SMNVEV (reference sequence). Trimming shortened V by 11 bases and J by 1 base, and 15 bases separated the two germline ends. The CDR3 loop spans 15 amino acids.

In this sample, this clone turned up a few times. The CDR3 region is CATLQGGTDTQYF. DNA for the CDR3: TGTGCCACCCTACAGGGGGGCACAGATACGCAGTATTTT. V is TRBV18 and J is TRBJ2-3; 8 bases agree with TRBD1. V dropped 10 bases and J dropped 1; count of bases not matched to a gene: 4. CDR3 length: 13 amino acids. Germline V lookup: CDR1 KGHSH, CDR2 LQKENI.

The chain joins TRBV7-2 to TRBJ2-5; weak D call: TRBD1 (6 bases). The ends were cut back, 0 bases at V and 7 bases at J, with 12 bases in the middle. Germline V gene sequence: CDR1 SGHTA, CDR2 FQGNSA. The CDR3 runs to 14 residues. CDR3: CASSLAGSRGTQYF. The DNA of the CDR3 is TGTGCCAGCAGCTTAGCAGGGTCCAGGGGGACCCAGTACTTC.

The chain links TRBV29-1 to TRBJ1-2, with 9 bases aligning to TRBD1. The CDR3 contains 12 residues. Losses at the gene ends were 7 bases for V and 3 bases for J; bases not matched to a gene: 3. CDR1 is SQVTM and CDR2 is ANQGSEA in the germline V gene. The CDR3 sequence is CSGTGVDYGYTF. The DNA of the CDR3 is TGCAGCGGGACAGGGGTGGACTATGGCTACACCTTC.

This clone was seen more than once but under ten times. The genes are TRBV2 and TRBJ1-3; no firm D call. V was shortened by 7 bases and J by 0 bases, with 10 bases between the two germline ends. The CDR3 is 14 residues long. Germline V gene sequence: CDR1 SNHLY, CDR2 FYNNEI. CDR3: CASKPTGSGNTIYF. CDR3 DNA sequence: TGTGCCAGCAAACCGACGGGCTCTGGAAACACCATATATTTT.

This clone was picked up a small number of times. The rearrangement links TRBV12-5 to TRBJ1-2; 9 nucleotides line up with TRBD1. The trim removed 4 bases at V and 2 bases at J, leaving 2 bases unmatched. Germline V CDR1 and CDR2: LGHNT, FRNRAP. The CDR3 has 14 residues. CDR3 in DNA: TGTGCTAGTGGTTCGACAGGGGGAAACTATGGCTACACCTTC. This sequence encodes CASGSTGGNYGYTF.

This clone was recorded a few times. V usage is TRBV28 and J usage is TRBJ1-5; 9 nucleotides align to TRBD1. The CDR3 extends over 15 amino acids. V lost 5 bases to trimming and J lost 6 bases; unmatched junction nucleotides: 8. CDR1 and CDR2 (germline): MDHEN, SYDVKM. The CDR3 nucleotides are TGTGCCAGCAGTACACGACAGGGGGTGGGTCAGCCCCAGCATTTT. Translated, it gives CASSTRQGVGQPQHF.

Only a few counts were recorded for this clone. This sequence joins TRBV19 and TRBJ1-1; 7 positions match TRBD1. CDR1 and CDR2 from the germline V gene are LNHDA and SQIVND (reference sequence). Trimming at V came to 7 bases and at J to 11 bases, leaving 16 bases not matched to a gene. This CDR3 spans 14 amino acids. The DNA for the CDR3 is TGTGCCAGTAATATCCAGGGACAGCCTTATACGGCTTTCTTT. Translating gives CASNIQGQPYTAFF.

This clone was seen at least ten times. This chain joins TRBV7-2 and TRBJ1-3, with D unclear. This CDR3 is 13 amino acids long. The V gene lost 3 bases and the J gene lost 0 bases, with 3 bases spanning the gap. The V gene's germline CDR1 is SGHTA and CDR2 FQGNSA. CDR3 DNA: TGTGCCAGCAGCTTCCACTCTGGAAACACCATATATTTT. Protein sequence: CASSFHSGNTIYF.

This chain links TRBV2 with TRBJ1-4; TRBD1 agrees at 8 bases. J lost 8 bases, V lost 3 bases, and 5 bases had no gene match. This CDR3 has 14 residues. CDR1 SNHLY and CDR2 FYNNEI come from the germline V gene. The CDR3 DNA reads TGTGCCAGCAGTGAGACAGGGGCTGGGGAAAAACTGTTTTTT. It codes for CASSETGAGEKLFF.

The table lists this clone with a few counts. This chain links TRBV23-1 with TRBJ2-1, with a possible D match to TRBD2 (5 bases). TRBV23-1 is filed as an ORF, its function uncertain. The V gene lost 3 bases and the J gene lost 3 bases, with 18 bases spanning the gap. The CDR3 is 17 residues long. CDR3 sequence: CASSHRRRLNHYNEQFF. The CDR3 nucleotides read TGCGCCAGCAGTCACCGGAGACGACTAAATCACTACAATGAGCAGTTCTTC.

This clone was counted between two and nine times. J is TRBJ2-7 and V is TRBV9; no reliable D call. V was shortened by 2 bases and J by 3 bases, with 9 bases between the two germline ends. In germline, CDR1 is SGDLS, CDR2 YYNGEE. This CDR3 has 13 residues. CDR3 sequence: CASSVADRYEQYV. The CDR3 DNA reads TGTGCCAGCAGCGTGGCAGATCGCTACGAGCAGTACGTC.